The sequence of this T cell receptor (beta chain) was determined in a study of T cells in Graves' hyperthyroidism and ophthalmopathy. The TCR beta CDR3 regions underwent amplification using RNA transcripts as the source. HTBI primers were the set used in a first-round RT-PCR of the TCR CDR3. TCRdb re-called the multiplex PCR reads through MiXCR, storing one row per CDR3 protein. The sample yields 600,000 to 650,000 distinct CDR3 sequences, less than 25% seen once. This CDR3 has 16 amino acids. Trimming took 0 bases from V and 4 from J; bases not matched to a gene: 9. CDR1 and CDR2 from the germline V gene are DFQATT and SNEGSKA (reference sequence). The authors obtained PBMCs from over 8 ml of fresh peripheral blood. The sample holds many counts of this clonotype.

This receptor was identified in a man younger than 45 with Graves' ophthalmopathy. The chain has TRBV20-1 and TRBJ1-5, with 7 bases fitting TRBD1. The specimen was blood. CDR3 nucleotide sequence: TGCAGTGCTAGAGATACCGAGGGGGCGCGGAATCAGCCCCAGCATTTT. Protein product: CSARDTEGARNQPQHF.